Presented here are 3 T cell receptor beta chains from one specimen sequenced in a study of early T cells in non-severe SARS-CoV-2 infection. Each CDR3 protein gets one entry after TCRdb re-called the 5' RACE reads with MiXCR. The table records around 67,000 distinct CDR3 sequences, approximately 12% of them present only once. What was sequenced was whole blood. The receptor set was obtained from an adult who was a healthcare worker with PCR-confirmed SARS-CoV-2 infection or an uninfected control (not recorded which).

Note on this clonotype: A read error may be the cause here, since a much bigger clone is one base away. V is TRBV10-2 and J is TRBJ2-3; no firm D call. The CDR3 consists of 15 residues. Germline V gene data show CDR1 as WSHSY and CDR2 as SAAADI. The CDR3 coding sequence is TGCGCCTGCAGTGAGTTTGGTGGGAATGCAGATACGCAGTATTTT. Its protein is CACSEFGGNADTQYF.

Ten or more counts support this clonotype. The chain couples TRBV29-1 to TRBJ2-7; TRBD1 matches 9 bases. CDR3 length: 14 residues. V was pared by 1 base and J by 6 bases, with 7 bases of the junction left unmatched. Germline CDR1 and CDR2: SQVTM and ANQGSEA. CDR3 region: CSVEVTGGEPEQYF. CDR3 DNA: TGCAGCGTTGAAGTTACAGGGGGCGAACCCGAGCAGTACTTC.

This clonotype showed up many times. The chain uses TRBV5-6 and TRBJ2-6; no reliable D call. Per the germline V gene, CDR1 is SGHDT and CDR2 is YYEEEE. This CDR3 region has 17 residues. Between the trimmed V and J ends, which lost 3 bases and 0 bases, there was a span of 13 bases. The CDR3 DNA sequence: TGTGCCAGCAGCTCCTCTTTAGACCCCTCTGGGGCCAACGTCCTGACTTTC. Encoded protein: CASSSSLDPSGANVLTF. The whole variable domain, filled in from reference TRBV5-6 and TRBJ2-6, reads DAGVTQSPTHLIKTRGQQVTLRCSPKSGHDTVSWYQQALGQGPQFIFQYYEEEERQRGNFPDRFSGHQFPNYSSELNVNALLLGDSALYLCASSSSLDPSGANVLTFGAGSRLTVL.